A selection of T cell receptor beta chains follows, all from one sample in a study of blood T cell repertoires in COVID-19. Clones were sequenced by immunoSEQ multiplex PCR, and TCRdb holds only the in-frame ones, with some missing. The data contain around 170,000 clones, approximately 81% of them singletons. The source material was PBMCs or T cells enriched from blood (not recorded which). Receptor source: a woman aged 45-59 years who had recovered from COVID-19. CDR3s include the opening cysteine and the closing phenylalanine or tryptophan. The order of the fields is V gene, D gene, clone size, J gene, CDR3 DNA, CDR3 protein. The D gene is left open where the match is weak. Some rows mark clone size as missing; the rest say once, few, many or name a class of expanded clone.

TRBV5-1	TRBD1	NA	TRBJ1-4	TGCGCCAGCAGCTTGGAAGGGGGCCATGAAAAACTGTTTTTT	CASSLEGGHEKLFF
TRBV18	TRBD1	NA	TRBJ2-7	TGTGCCAGCTCACGGACAGGGGGGTACGAGCAGTACTTC	CASSRTGGYEQYF
TRBV29-1	TRBD2	NA	TRBJ2-5	TGCAGCGTCCCCCGGACTAGCGGGAGTGTGTGGGAGACCCAGTACTTC	CSVPRTSGSVWETQYF
TRBV7-9	TRBD1	NA	TRBJ2-2	TGTGCCAGCAGCAATTCTAAAAAAGACAGGGGGCTGTCGGCCGGGGAGCTGTTTTTT	CASSNSKKDRGLSAGELFF
TRBV5-1	TRBD1	NA	TRBJ2-2	TGCGCCAGCAGCATACCCGGGACAGGGTACTTGACGAACACCGGGGAGCTGTTTTTT	CASSIPGTGYLTNTGELFF
TRBV7-2	NA	NA	TRBJ2-1	TGTGCCAGCAGCCGTCCGGGACTCTTTTACAATGAGCAGTTCTTC	CASSRPGLFYNEQFF
TRBV2	NA	NA	TRBJ1-5	TGTGCCAGCAGTTGGGGGGGGAACAATCAGCCCCAGCATTTT	CASSWGGNNQPQHF
TRBV3-1/TRBV3-2	NA	once	TRBJ1-6	TGTGCCAGCCGATTCAGGAAAAATAATTCACCCCTCCACTTT	CASRFRKNNSPLHF
TRBV20-1	NA	NA	TRBJ1-2	TGCAGTGCTATTCAGGGTGTTGGCTACACCTTC	CSAIQGVGYTF
TRBV18	NA	NA	TRBJ1-6	TGTGCCAGCTCACAGGTCGGGGATTCACCCCTCCACTTT	CASSQVGDSPLHF
TRBV6-9	NA	NA	TRBJ2-7	TGTGCCAGCAGTTATACGACAGCCCCCCACGAGCAGTACTTC	CASSYTTAPHEQYF
TRBV4-3	TRBD2	NA	TRBJ2-7	TGCGCCAGCAGCCAAGAGACTAGCGGGAGTTTCGAGCAGTACTTC	CASSQETSGSFEQYF
TRBV7-2	NA	NA	TRBJ2-2	TGTGCCAGCAGCCTCGGGGGGCCGGGCACCGGGGAGCTGTTTTTT	CASSLGGPGTGELFF
TRBV7-9	TRBD1	NA	TRBJ2-2	TGTGCCAGCAGCCGAACAGGGGCCGGATTAAACACCGGGGAGCTGTTTTTT	CASSRTGAGLNTGELFF
TRBV5-1	TRBD2	NA	TRBJ2-7	TGCGCCAGCTCTACTAGCGCCTACGAGCAGTACTTC	CASSTSAYEQYF
TRBV19	NA	few	TRBJ2-6	TGTGCCAGTAGTCCAGGACAGTCGATTGGGGCCAACGTCCTGACTTTC	CASSPGQSIGANVLTF
TRBV5-1	NA	NA	TRBJ1-1	TGCGCCAGCAGCTTTGCCCCGTTTTCAGGGATAGCTTTCTTT	CASSFAPFSGIAFF
TRBV5-6	TRBD1	NA	TRBJ2-7	TGTGCCAGCAGCTCACCGGGACAGGGCTCCTACGAGCAGTACTTC	CASSSPGQGSYEQYF
TRBV29-1	NA	NA	TRBJ2-5	TGCAGCGGCGGACTGACTAGTTCGCCGGAGACCCAGTACTTC	CSGGLTSSPETQYF
TRBV10-1	TRBD2	NA	TRBJ2-3	TGCGCCACCGCGGCTAGCGGGGCCCATACGCAGTATTTT	CATAASGAHTQYF
TRBV11-2	NA	NA	TRBJ2-4	TGTGCCAGCAGCTTAGAGCTGAGGGGGAATCACATTCAGTACTTC	CASSLELRGNHIQYF
TRBV5-4	NA	NA	TRBJ1-1	TGTGCCAGCAGCTTCGGGGGGCGCGGGGCTTTCTTT	CASSFGGRGAFF
TRBV6-5	NA	NA	TRBJ1-1	TGTGCCAGCAGTTCACAAGGTACAGTCGAAGCTTTCTTT	CASSSQGTVEAFF
TRBV23-1	TRBD2	NA	TRBJ2-2	TGCGCCAGCAGTCAATCTAGGACTAGTAAGGGCGGGGAGCTGTTTTTT	CASSQSRTSKGGELFF
TRBV28	TRBD1	NA	TRBJ2-7	TGTGCCAGCAGTTCGACAGGGGCCGCGGTCTACGAGCAGTACTTC	CASSSTGAAVYEQYF
TRBV6-5	NA	NA	TRBJ2-7	TGTGCCAGCAGTCCCAGGACCTACGAGCAGTACTTC	CASSPRTYEQYF
TRBV9	NA	few	TRBJ2-2	TGTGCCAGCAGCAGCCGCTTAGGGGATCCCACCGGGGAGCTGTTTTTT	CASSSRLGDPTGELFF
TRBV7-3	TRBD1	NA	TRBJ1-2	TGTGCCAGCAGCTCCGGGACAGGGGGCCACTATGGCTACACCTTC	CASSSGTGGHYGYTF
TRBV18	TRBD1	NA	TRBJ1-6	TGTGCCAGCTCACCAGGACAGGCAAATTCACCCCTCCACTTT	CASSPGQANSPLHF
TRBV18	TRBD1	NA	TRBJ1-5	TGTGCCAGCTCTAGGGACAGGGGCAATCAGCCCCAGCATTTT	CASSRDRGNQPQHF
TRBV28	NA	NA	TRBJ1-3	TGTGCCACCGCAGACTCTGGAAACACCATATATTTT	CATADSGNTIYF
TRBV6-5	NA	NA	TRBJ2-3	TGTGCCAGCAGTTACCGCGGGGCAGATACGCAGTATTTT	CASSYRGADTQYF
TRBV5-4	NA	once	TRBJ1-2	TGTGCCAGCAGCCGCACAGGTCCCTATGGCTACACCTTC	CASSRTGPYGYTF
TRBV15	NA	NA	TRBJ2-2	TGTGCCACCCACAGGGGGGGCACGGTCATTTCCGCCGGGGAGCTGTTTTTT	CATHRGGTVISAGELFF
TRBV5-1	NA	NA	TRBJ2-1	TGCGCCAGCAGCTTGGATAGCGCCTCTAAGGTCTATGAGCAGTTCTTC	CASSLDSASKVYEQFF
TRBV7-9	NA	NA	TRBJ1-1	TGTGCCAGCAGCTTAGGGGGCGCGAGCACTGAAGCTTTCTTT	CASSLGGASTEAFF
TRBV4-3	TRBD1	NA	TRBJ2-1	TGCGCCAGCAGCCATTGGGACAGCCACGCCAATGAGCAGTTCTTC	CASSHWDSHANEQFF
TRBV11-1	NA	once	TRBJ2-2	TGTGCCAGCAACCCGCGGGGTCCCGGGGAGCTGTTTTTT	CASNPRGPGELFF
TRBV18	NA	few	TRBJ2-7	TGTGCCAGCTCACCACCCCCCGAGTACGAGCAGTACTTC	CASSPPPEYEQYF
TRBV4-3	NA	once	TRBJ1-3	TGCGCCAGCAGCCAAGAGAGAGGAAACACCATATATTTT	CASSQERGNTIYF